This TCR beta chain was retrieved from a study of stem cell transplantation in POMP-related autoinflammatory disease. Trimming took off 5 bases at V and 6 bases at J, with 11 bases between the two ends. Germline V lookup: CDR1 SEHNR, CDR2 FQNEAQ (reference sequence). The CDR3 sequence is 13 residues long. As for this clone: Its antigen remains unidentified.

Using immunoSEQ multiplex PCR, the repertoire was profiled, and TCRdb retains in-frame clones only, with some absent. Of 11,000 or so clones in the sample, more than 75% were seen once. Study-wide findings and caveats: Across all analyzed T-cell subsets, patients with PRAID tended toward reduced diversity and increased clonality. In PRAID patients, the number of distinct TRB V-J gene pairings was restricted.

V usage is TRBV7-9 and J usage is TRBJ1-5, with D possibly matching TRBD1 (5 bases). The sequencing here drew on CD8+ T cells from PBMCs, taken before stem cell transplantation. The TCR comes from a human donor with POMP-related autoinflammation and immune dysregulation (PRAID). Here the CDR3 reads CASSPDSSQPQHF. The DNA for the CDR3 is TGTGCCAGCAGCCCCGACAGTAGTCAGCCCCAGCATTTT.